Shown below are 22 T cell receptor beta chains from a single sample sequenced in a study of identical twins. TCRdb reprocessed the 5' RACE reads with MiXCR, giving one entry per CDR3 protein. Here the sample spans roughly 540,000 distinct CDR3 sequences, about 20% being singletons. In addition, the sample was reused for a study of T cells expressing NK-cell markers.

The sequencing input was CD4+ T cells sorted from blood. The receptors shown here come from a woman between 18 and 30 years old in good health.

This clonotype was seen ten or more times. The genes are TRBV12-3 or TRBV12-4 and TRBJ1-5, with D tentatively TRBD1 (6 bases). V lost 2 bases, J lost 5 bases, and 10 bases lay in between. The CDR3 contains 14 residues. The CDR3 sequence: CASSLRGTDQPQHF. The CDR3 bases are TGTGCCAGCAGTTTAAGGGGGACGGATCAGCCCCAGCATTTT.

The genes are TRBV20-1 and TRBJ2-3; the match to TRBD2 covers 9 bases. The CDR3 contains 15 residues. Germline trimming cut 6 bases from V and 2 bases from J; bases unmatched to any gene: 9. Looked up from germline, CDR1 is DFQATT and CDR2 is SNEGSKA (reference sequence). The CDR3 is CSAKPSGANTDTQYF. As DNA, the CDR3 is TGCAGTGCCAAACCTAGCGGGGCAAACACAGATACGCAGTATTTT.

This clonotype occurred a few times. The V and J genes are TRBV12-5 and TRBJ2-1, with a tentative D call TRBD1 (5 bases). V lost 7 bases and J lost 7, with 17 bases in between. The CDR3 extends over 14 amino acids. Germline CDR1 and CDR2: LGHNT and FRNRAP. The CDR3 nucleotides are TGTGCTAGTGCTCGACAGAGCCTGTTAAATGAGCAGTTCTTC. Amino acid sequence: CASARQSLLNEQFF.

This clonotype was counted only a few times. V usage is TRBV5-6 and J usage is TRBJ2-6; D call uncertain. The CDR3 is 17 residues long. Germline CDR1 SGHDT, CDR2 YYEEEE. Trimming removed 0 bases at V and 0 bases at J, with 10 bases between. As DNA, the CDR3 is TGTGCCAGCAGCTTGGTTGCGTCAGGCTCTGGGGCCAACGTCCTGACTTTC. This codes for CASSLVASGSGANVLTF.

The chain combines TRBV5-6 with TRBJ1-4; weak D call: TRBD1 (5 bases). The CDR3 length is 13 residues. The V end lost 2 bases, the J end lost 5 bases, and 7 bases lay between the germline ends. From germline, CDR1 is SGHDT and CDR2 YYEEEE. The CDR3 DNA reads as TGTGCCAGCAGCTTCAGGGTAAATGAAAAACTGTTTTTT. Translation: CASSFRVNEKLFF.

V gene TRBV3-1 combines with J gene TRBJ1-1, with TRBD1 identical over 7 bases. Germline-derived CDR1 and CDR2 are LGHDT and YNNKEL (reference sequence). The CDR3 has 13 residues. V lost 6 bases to trimming and J lost 5 bases; unmatched junction nucleotides: 6. The CDR3 coding sequence is TGTGCCAGCAGTCTGACAGGGCTAACTGAAGCTTTCTTT. It translates to CASSLTGLTEAFF.

Only a few counts were recorded for this clonotype. V and J are TRBV5-1 and TRBJ2-1; 10 bases agree with TRBD2. Germline V gene lookup returns CDR1 SGHRS and CDR2 YFSETQ. Unmatched junction bases numbered 13, after V lost 7 bases and J lost 3 bases. The CDR3 is 17 amino acids. CDR3 DNA sequence: TGCGCCAGCTCGAAGCGGGGGGGAATCTCTGGCTACAATGAGCAGTTCTTC. Translating it yields CASSKRGGISGYNEQFF.

This clonotype came up a few times. The chain carries TRBV6-5 and TRBJ2-1; 10 nucleotides agree with TRBD1. CDR1 and CDR2 (germline): MNHEY, SVGAGI. The V gene end was trimmed by 0 bases and the J gene end by 9 bases; junction bases not matched to a gene: 5. This CDR3 contains 15 residues. CDR3 in DNA: TGTGCCAGCAGTTACTCGGGACAGGGGATAGTTGAGCAGTTCTTC. Its translation is CASSYSGQGIVEQFF.

This chain links TRBV4-3 with TRBJ2-3; possibly TRBD2 for D (6 bases). From germline, CDR1 is LGHNA and CDR2 YSLEER. The V end was cut by 0 bases, the J end by 1 base, with 8 bases between. This CDR3 comprises 15 residues. Here the CDR3 reads CASSQDLAGTDTQYF. CDR3 nucleotide sequence: TGCGCCAGCAGCCAAGATTTAGCGGGCACAGATACGCAGTATTTT.

This clonotype was seen more than once but under ten times. CDR3: CASSLAGLPTDTQYF. CDR3 nucleotide sequence: TGCGCCAGCAGCTTGGCCGGACTACCTACAGATACGCAGTATTTT. This rearrangement joins TRBV5-1 to TRBJ2-3; perhaps TRBD2 as D (6 bases). The CDR3 spans 15 residues. In germline, CDR1 is SGHRS, CDR2 YFSETQ. Trimming stripped 0 bases from V and 3 bases from J, with 11 bases between.

This clonotype was seen only a few times. V gene TRBV6-5 combines with J gene TRBJ2-1; possibly TRBD2 for D (5 bases). V gave up 2 bases and J gave up 3 bases, with 14 bases separating them. The CDR3 is 16 amino acids. In germline, CDR1 is MNHEY, CDR2 SVGAGI. The CDR3 coding sequence is TGTGCCAGCAGTTACGTAGGACTCGCGGGCTACAATGAGCAGTTCTTC. It codes for CASSYVGLAGYNEQFF.

A few counts support this clonotype. The chain is built from TRBV5-1 and TRBJ1-1, with 11 bases matching TRBD1. V lost 7 bases, J lost 0 bases, and 5 bases stayed unmatched. CDR3 length equals 15 residues. Per germline, CDR1 SGHRS and CDR2 YFSETQ. The CDR3 is CASHRTGGMNTEAFF. CDR3 DNA sequence: TGCGCCAGCCACCGGACAGGGGGCATGAACACTGAAGCTTTCTTT.

V is TRBV5-1 and J is TRBJ2-6; maybe TRBD1 (7 bases). The V gene's germline CDR1 is SGHRS and CDR2 YFSETQ. V shed 0 bases and J shed 4 bases, with 14 bases lying between them. The CDR3 is made up of 17 amino acids. CDR3 nucleotide sequence: TGCGCCAGCAGCTTGGCCTCCAGGGGGGCCGGGGCCAACGTCCTGACTTTC. Its protein is CASSLASRGAGANVLTF.

CDR3 sequence: CASSFSRFTDTQYF. DNA for the CDR3: TGTGCCAGCAGCTTTTCACGGTTCACAGATACGCAGTATTTT. The rearrangement joins TRBV7-9 to TRBJ2-3; no definite D call. The CDR3 is made up of 14 amino acids. The germline V gene has CDR1 SEHNR and CDR2 FQNEAQ (reference sequence). Trimming shortened V by 3 bases and J by 2 bases, and 9 bases separated the two germline ends.

The genes are TRBV9 and TRBJ2-2; no clear D. Germline loops: CDR1 SGDLS, CDR2 YYNGEE. Trimming cost V 1 base and J 3 bases, with 4 bases left between them. The CDR3 totals 13 residues. The CDR3 reads CASSVTDTGELFF. The CDR3 nucleotides are TGTGCCAGCAGCGTAACCGACACCGGGGAGCTGTTTTTT. The full variable domain, completed using reference TRBV9 and TRBJ2-2, is DSGVTQTPKHLITATGQRVTLRCSPRSGDLSVYWYQQSLDQGLQFLIQYYNGEERAKGNILERFSAQQFPDLHSELNLSSLELGDSALYFCASSVTDTGELFFGEGSRLTVL.

V gene TRBV2 combines with J gene TRBJ2-2; D is possibly TRBD2 (6 bases). The CDR3 runs 15 residues. V was shortened by 1 base and J by 5 bases, with 11 bases between the two germline ends. Per germline, CDR1 SNHLY and CDR2 FYNNEI. Here the CDR3 reads CASSEGRGGTGELFF. The DNA for the CDR3 is TGTGCCAGCAGTGAAGGTCGTGGGGGGACCGGGGAGCTGTTTTTT.

The chain has TRBV5-1 and TRBJ1-6, with 7 bases identical to TRBD1. Germline lookup yields CDR1 SGHRS and CDR2 YFSETQ. CDR3 length equals 15 residues. V trimming: 4 bases; J trimming: 6 bases; junction bases outside the gene matches: 7. CDR3 amino acids: CASSLGDSLNSPLHF. In nucleotides, the CDR3 is TGCGCCAGCAGCCTCGGGGACAGCCTTAATTCACCCCTCCACTTT.

The chain couples TRBV10-3 to TRBJ2-1; weak D call: TRBD2 (6 bases). V was shortened by 5 bases and J by 8 bases, with 19 bases between the two germline ends. The CDR3 is 15 residues long. Germline CDR1 and CDR2: ENHRY and SYGVKD. This CDR3 reads CAISHERVKADEQFF. The CDR3 DNA reads as TGTGCCATCAGTCACGAGCGGGTAAAGGCGGATGAGCAGTTCTTC.

The gene calls are TRBV6-4 and TRBJ1-2; TRBD1 matches 7 bases. This CDR3 contains 16 residues. The V gene's germline CDR1 is MRHNA and CDR2 SNTAGT. Trimming at V came to 3 bases and at J to 4 bases, leaving 11 bases not matched to a gene. The CDR3 DNA reads TGTGCCAGCAGTGAGCAGCCGACAGGGTATAGCTATGGCTACACCTTC. Protein sequence: CASSEQPTGYSYGYTF.

This clonotype has just a few counts. The junction and the germline gene differ at one end; a read error may be behind it. The V call is TRBV7-2, the J call TRBJ2-7, with TRBD1 matching 9 bases. This CDR3 is built from 15 residues. The V gene's germline CDR1 is SGHTA and CDR2 FQGNSA. This CDR3 reads CASTLSGTGRYEQYF. DNA of the CDR3: TGTGCCAGCACCTTATCCGGGACAGGGCGGTACGAGCAGTACTTC.

This clonotype was seen a handful of times. The chain recombines TRBV18 with TRBJ2-3; tentatively, D is TRBD1 (5 bases). Germline V gene sequence: CDR1 KGHSH, CDR2 LQKENI. The CDR3 has 15 amino acids. V was pared by 2 bases and J by 1 base, with 10 bases between. The CDR3 region has the DNA TGTGCCAGCTCACCAGCCGGACACGGCACAGATACGCAGTATTTT. Translating it yields CASSPAGHGTDTQYF.

This clonotype was recorded many times. The CDR3 protein is CSATGSGNTIYF. The CDR3 DNA sequence: TGCAGTGCTACAGGCTCTGGAAACACCATATATTTT. The chain uses TRBV20-1 and TRBJ1-3, with unresolved D. Germline CDR1 DFQATT, CDR2 SNEGSKA (reference sequence). V lost 4 bases and J lost 0, with 4 bases in between. The CDR3 is 12 amino acids.